The present T cell receptor (beta chain) was sequenced within a study of cytomegalovirus exposure and HLA in healthy donors. V was trimmed by 4 bases and J by 1 base, leaving 16 bases between them. The CDR3 contains 17 residues. The germline V gene has CDR1 MNHEY and CDR2 SMNVEV (reference sequence). Researchers ran the PCR with 60 Vbeta and 13 Jbeta primers. Only in-frame clones appear in the TCRdb table, and some are missing; sequencing was by immunoSEQ multiplex PCR. The top ten hold 7.5% to 8.5% of the sample, which has tens of thousands of clones, roughly 76% seen once. This clone was seen a handful of times. Antigen unknown. Regarding the study as a whole: It has been reported that TCR beta sequences accurately predicted the HLA-A and HLA-B alleles of most subjects.

This chain links TRBV27 with TRBJ2-2, with D hard to call. The sequenced sample consisted of PBMCs. The TCR sequence derives from a woman aged 25 to 45 in good health and CMV-seropositive. CDR3: CASSSRPTSRNTGELFF. The CDR3 DNA reads TGTGCCAGCAGTTCCCGGCCCACCTCTAGGAACACCGGGGAGCTGTTTTTT.